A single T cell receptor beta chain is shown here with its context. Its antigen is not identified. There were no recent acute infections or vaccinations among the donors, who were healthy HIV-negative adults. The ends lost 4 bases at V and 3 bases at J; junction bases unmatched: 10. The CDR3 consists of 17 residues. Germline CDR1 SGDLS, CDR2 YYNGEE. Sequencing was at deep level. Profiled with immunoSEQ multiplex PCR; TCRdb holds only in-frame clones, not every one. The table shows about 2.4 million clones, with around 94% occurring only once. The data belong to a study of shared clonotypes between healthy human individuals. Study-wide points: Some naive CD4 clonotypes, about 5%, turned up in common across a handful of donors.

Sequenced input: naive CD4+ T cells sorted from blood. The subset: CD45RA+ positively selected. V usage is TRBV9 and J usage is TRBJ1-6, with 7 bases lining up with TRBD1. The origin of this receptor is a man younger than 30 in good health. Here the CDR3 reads CASSPDREDLYNSPLHF. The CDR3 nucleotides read TGTGCCAGCAGCCCTGACAGGGAGGATCTCTATAATTCACCCCTCCACTTT.